Listed here are 6 T cell receptor beta chains from one sample, sequenced in a study of blood T cell repertoires in COVID-19. Repertoires were generated with immunoSEQ multiplex PCR, while TCRdb's copy carries only in-frame clones and drops some. Of about 370,000 clones in the sample, roughly 91% are singletons; the top ten hold 1.7%. The sequenced sample consisted of PBMCs or T cells enriched from blood (not recorded which). These receptors were collected from a woman under 40 who had recovered from COVID-19.

The chain uses TRBV2 and TRBJ2-7; 9 bases fit TRBD2. The V gene end was trimmed by 4 bases and the J gene end by 0 bases; junction bases not matched to a gene: 4. Germline CDR1 and CDR2: SNHLY and FYNNEI. The CDR3 has 15 residues. Written as DNA, the CDR3 is TGTGCCAGCAGTGCGGGTAGCGGGAGCTCCTACGAGCAGTACTTC. This encodes CASSAGSGSSYEQYF.

The rearrangement uses TRBV14 and TRBJ1-2, with D tentatively TRBD1 (5 bases). V lost 0 bases, J lost 6 bases, and 11 bases lay in between. This CDR3 spans 14 amino acids. Per germline, CDR1 SGHDN and CDR2 FVKESK. CDR3 DNA: TGTGCCAGCAGCCAAGACAGGGCACACGATGGCTACACCTTC. It encodes CASSQDRAHDGYTF. Combining the CDR3 with reference TRBV14 and TRBJ1-2 gives the whole variable domain EAGVTQFPSHSVIEKGQTVTLRCDPISGHDNLYWYRRVMGKEIKFLLHFVKESKQDESGMPNNRFLAERTGGTYSTLKVQPAELEDSGVYFCASSQDRAHDGYTFGSGTRLTVV.

The table lists this clone with a count of one. This chain links TRBV30 with TRBJ1-2, with TRBD1 matching over 8 bases. Germline trimming cut 6 bases from V and 4 bases from J; bases unmatched to any gene: 7. This CDR3 is 13 amino acids long. Germline CDR1 and CDR2: GTSNPN and SVGIG (reference sequence). The CDR3 DNA reads as TGTGCCTGCCACTCCGGGACAGGCTATGGCTACACCTTC. This encodes CACHSGTGYGYTF.

The V and J genes are TRBV5-1 and TRBJ2-5; 7 positions agree with TRBD2. Trimming at V came to 4 bases and at J to 5 bases, leaving 17 bases not matched to a gene. This CDR3 spans 17 amino acids. CDR1 and CDR2 (germline): SGHRS, YFSETQ. CDR3 DNA sequence: TGCGCCAGCAGCCCCGACCCAGCGGGGACGGGACGCGAGACCCAGTACTTC. This sequence encodes CASSPDPAGTGRETQYF.

The chain joins TRBV4-3 to TRBJ2-7; D unclear. The germline gives CDR1 LGHNA, CDR2 YSLEER. Between the trimmed V and J ends, which lost 4 bases and 3 bases, there was a span of 10 bases. The length of the CDR3 is 13 residues. CDR3 DNA: TGCGCCAGCAGCCTTTCAGAAAACTACGAGCAGTACTTC. Its translation is CASSLSENYEQYF.

This chain joins TRBV5-4 and TRBJ2-3; D remains unclear. The CDR3 covers 16 residues. V lost 1 base, J lost 0 bases, and 12 bases lay in between. Germline loops: CDR1 SGHNT, CDR2 YYREEE (reference sequence). CDR3 sequence (DNA): TGTGCCAGCAGCTTGCGAATCCCCCGGAGCACAGATACGCAGTATTTT. Its translation is CASSLRIPRSTDTQYF.